The rows below give T cell receptor beta chains drawn from one sample of a study of blood T cell repertoires in COVID-19. Profiling relied on immunoSEQ multiplex PCR, and the TCRdb table lists in-frame clones only, not all of them. The table lists 120,000 or so clones, approximately 85% of them singletons. Sequencing was carried out using peripheral blood. These TCRs come from a man aged 25 to 45 with COVID-19, enrolled during active disease. Each CDR3 is given with its conserved first and last residue.

v_call | cdr3_aa
TRBV7-8 | CASSWFQGGNSPLHF
TRBV30 | CAWSSYRGQETQYF
TRBV9 | CASSLNGGEGNTQYF
TRBV21-1 | CASSTAGLGHSNQPQHF
TRBV7-5 | CVRSSSGLAGDKRGTGELFF
TRBV5-6 | CASRPQGARGEAFF
TRBV6-5 | CASSLQGGTGYTF
TRBV6-5 | CASSYKGKANTGELFF
TRBV28 | CASSSGQSYEQYF
TRBV6-5 | CASRQPPNEKLFF
TRBV21-1 | CASSNGHIRPGEKLFF
TRBV29-1 | CSVDTRGAFF
TRBV29-1 | CSVPSGRKDGELFF
TRBV7-3 | CASSPSHGTASGYTF
TRBV11-3 | CASTTTATDTQYF
TRBV28 | CASSPSRGLGSLTDTQYF
TRBV2 | CASSEGPGGAGANVLTF
TRBV30 | CAWSPGGETQYF
TRBV10-3 | CAIRQNRAAEGYTF
TRBV5-6 | CASSRLGQGNQPQHF
TRBV28 | CASSLGGPNYGYTF
TRBV9 | CASSVGTTYEQYF
TRBV28 | CASSSPTPGQGASSGYTF
TRBV5-8 | CASSPRTNTEAFF
TRBV19 | CASTLYPGLALDNEQFF
TRBV6-5 | CASSYDRRDYGYTF